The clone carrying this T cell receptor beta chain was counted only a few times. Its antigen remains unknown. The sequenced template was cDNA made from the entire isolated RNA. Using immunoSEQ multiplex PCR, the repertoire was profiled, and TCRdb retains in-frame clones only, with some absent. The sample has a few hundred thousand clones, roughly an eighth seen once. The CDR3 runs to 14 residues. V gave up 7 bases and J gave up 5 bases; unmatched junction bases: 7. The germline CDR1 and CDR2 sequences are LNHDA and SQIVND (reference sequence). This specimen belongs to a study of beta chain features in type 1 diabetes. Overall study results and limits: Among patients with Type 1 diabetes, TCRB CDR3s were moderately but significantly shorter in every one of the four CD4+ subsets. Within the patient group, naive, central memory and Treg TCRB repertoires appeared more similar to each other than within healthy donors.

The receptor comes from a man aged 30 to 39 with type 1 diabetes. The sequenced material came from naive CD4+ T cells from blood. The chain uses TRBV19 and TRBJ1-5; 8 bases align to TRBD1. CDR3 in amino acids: CASTGAGGHQPQHF. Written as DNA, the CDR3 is TGTGCCAGTACTGGGGCAGGGGGCCATCAGCCCCAGCATTTT.